This T cell receptor (beta chain) comes out of a study of immune cell composition in non-small cell lung cancer. About this clone: Its antigen is undetermined.

The table came from immunoSEQ multiplex PCR; TCRdb's copy has only in-frame clones and leaves some out. This table holds thousands of clones, 70% to 90% found once. The ends were cut back, 6 bases at V and 0 bases at J, with 11 bases in the middle. Germline CDR1 is MNHEY and CDR2 is SMNVEV (reference sequence). The CDR3 consists of 14 residues. Normal lung was taken at the farthest possible site, at least 3 cm from tumour. Study-wide findings and caveats: Smoking pack-years did not significantly correlate with tumour TCR-beta clonality. It was not proven that tumour-reactive clones equal dominant tumour-associated clones.

Sequencing used non-adjacent lung tissue. This rearrangement joins TRBV27 to TRBJ1-1; D call uncertain. This TCR was sampled from a human donor with non-small cell lung cancer. The CDR3 DNA reads as TGTGCCAGCAGCGTCCGGGGTCTGAACACTGAAGCTTTCTTT. Its translation: CASSVRGLNTEAFF.